This T cell receptor (beta chain) was recorded in a study of blood T cell repertoires in COVID-19. Study summary: The origin of the acute and convalescent COVID-19 samples was the United States, Italy and Spain. The cDNA or gDNA used as material had been derived from T cells, B-cell-depleted T cells, or PBMCs.

Some clones are missing from TCRdb's copy, which holds only in-frame ones; the method was immunoSEQ multiplex PCR. The top ten clones hold more than 2% of a sample with fewer than 250,000 clones, about 82% of them seen once. Germline CDR1 reads MDHEN; CDR2 reads SYDVKM. This CDR3 comprises 15 residues. V was trimmed by 3 bases and J by 0 bases, leaving 9 bases between them. Recovered status applied to Cohort 3 donors who had two consecutive negative PCRs. It also applied to those with clearance or with symptom resolution. This clone was picked up one time. The clonotype was recovered from a woman between 45 and 65 years old who had recovered from COVID-19. V is TRBV28 and J is TRBJ2-1, with a possible D match to TRBD2 (5 bases). The sample comprised PBMCs or T cells enriched from blood (not recorded which). In DNA, the CDR3 is TGTGCCAGCAGTTTCTCGGGGAGCTCCTACAATGAGCAGTTCTTC. This sequence encodes CASSFSGSSYNEQFF.